This T cell receptor beta chain was retrieved from a study of human T cells and chemical hapten exposure. Time point meaning: pre-sensitization, week 0. Regarding treatment: therapeutic diphenylcyclopropenone sensitization with weekly scalp DPC. The total RNA was obtained from whole blood that was not fractionated. TCRdb passed the RACE reads through MiXCR, listing each CDR3 protein once. The sample records approximately 400,000 distinct CDR3 sequences, approximately 5.1% being singletons. With 5 bases removed from V and 2 bases from J, the gap between germline ends came to 9 bases. This CDR3 is 14 amino acids long.

V is TRBV12-3 or TRBV12-4 and J is TRBJ2-2; no clear D. This sample comprised whole blood, obtained in connection with sensitization to the hapten diphenylcyclopropenone (DPC). The receptor's source is a woman aged 45 to 65 with alopecia areata. Some clones in this sample may be carry-over from other donors' samples. CDR3 nucleotide sequence: TGTGCCAGCAGTGTATACACTAACACCGGGGAGCTGTTTTTT. Translating it yields CASSVYTNTGELFF.